This paragraph covers one TCR beta chain sequence. This clonotype was counted a few times. The clone's antigen remains unknown. There are no base qualities to consult, and no much larger clone falls within one base. This entry comes from a study of T cells after yellow fever vaccination (dated 2019 in TCRdb). Background for the entire study: The SMART-Seq v4 Ultra Low Input RNA kit was used to prepare libraries from fractions with low cell numbers. To track T-cell clones before and after primary and booster YFV17D yellow fever vaccination, bulk TCR alpha and beta repertoires were sequenced longitudinally. Two healthy male donors, one aged 18 to 30 and one aged 30 to 40 years, made up the cohort. Blood was drawn at multiple timepoints before and after primary and secondary immunization, with bulk PBMC replicates and cell subsets isolated. The research as a whole found: A small share of clonotypes occurred in both CD4 and CD8 compartments, likely arising from convergent recombination. Most clones expanded after primary vaccination were re-detected after the booster (almost 98% of CD4 and roughly 87% of CD8), suggesting broad memory maintenance. Only a couple of donors were included in the study, so the extent to which the findings can be generalized is limited. Because abundant contaminating clonotypes from the bulk population could be contained in FACS-sorted repertoires, computational filtering was required. Compared with the primary T-cell response, the secondary T-cell response was faster but weaker, reaching its peak on day 5 rather than on day 15.

Counted from cysteine to phenylalanine, this CDR3 has 14 amino acids. The retained sequence is limited to the CDR3, 42 bases, with the frame set at the first base. V is pared back by 3 bases and J by 0 bases, with 8 bases lying between the germline termini. CDR1 and CDR2 are drawn from the germline V gene: KGHSH, LQKENI. TCR cDNA was made using 5'RACE template switching, a step that added a universal primer site and unique molecular identifiers. cDNA synthesis was primed from both the TCR alpha and TCR beta constant segments. Two PCR steps were used to amplify libraries, with sample barcodes and sequencing adapters being added in the second step. Libraries were sequenced on Illumina HiSeq 2500 (2x100 bp) or NovaSeq (2x150 bp). Per the authors' processing: MIGEC handled demultiplexing of reads and collapsing into UMI consensus sequences, while MiXCR performed V(D)J alignment. Vaccine-responding clonotypes were defined with edgeR using replicate PBMC samples, requiring FDR below 0.01 and a log2 fold change above 5 up to day 15. Bulk clonotypes were assigned CD4 or CD8 identity according to which sequenced CD4 or CD8 repertoire held them at higher abundance. In-frame beta chains were kept once TCRdb had trimmed the public reads at Q25 with fastp and called clones with MiXCR. Merged by CDR3 protein, the rows form single entries marked with the most common genes and DNA. The V and J calls and clone size are TCRdb's, not the authors'. This sample holds 500,000 to 650,000 distinct CDR3 sequences; 12% were observed only once. More than 12% of the sample is taken by the ten largest.

Taken with the paper, the label for treatment or condition translates to: live attenuated yellow fever vaccine strain. Two biological replicates of bulk PBMCs were collected at each blood-draw timepoint. PBMCs were isolated from peripheral blood using a standard Ficoll-Paque protocol. TriZol was used to extract RNA from bulk PBMCs, CD4 and CD8 fractions, and dextramer-positive and dextramer-negative fractions. The input for sequencing was PBMCs, taken on the day of the yellow fever booster vaccination. The TCR originated in a man in his thirties or forties who received the YFV17D yellow fever vaccine. This receptor chain uses TRBV18 and TRBJ1-1, with the D gene not confidently named. The DNA sequence reads TGTGCCAGCTCACCCCCTAAGTTGAACACTGAAGCTTTCTTT. This codes for CASSPPKLNTEAFF.